This T cell receptor (beta chain) was recovered during a study of beta chain features in type 1 diabetes. cDNA synthesis used the whole RNA isolate, giving expressed TCRB sequences. Average reads for naive, central memory and regulatory T cell samples were several million. Only in-frame clones appear in the TCRdb table, and some are missing; sequencing was by immunoSEQ multiplex PCR. The table shows hundreds of thousands of clones, with roughly an eighth occurring only once. Comments on this clone: Its specificity is not known.

The germline CDR1 and CDR2 sequences are SGHTA and FQGNSA. The CDR3 is 16 residues long. The V segment lost 1 base and the J segment 2 bases; nucleotides outside the gene matches: 3. Regarding the study as a whole: Shorter TCRB CDR3s, moderately but significantly so, marked every one of the four CD4+ subsets in Type 1 diabetes patients. Type 1 diabetes patients had fewer VDJ junction insertions and more deletions. Sequencing from cDNA could over-represent high-TCR-expressing cells.

The V and J genes are TRBV7-2 and TRBJ2-2, with 8 bases that match TRBD2. Sequencing was done on a sample of naive CD4+ T cells from blood. This sequence originates from a young man with type 1 diabetes. CDR3 nucleotides: TGTGCCAGCAGCTTAGATAGCGGGACTAACACCGGGGAGCTGTTTTTT. It yields the protein CASSLDSGTNTGELFF.